This T cell receptor (beta chain) was recorded in a study of blood T cells in healthy people across ages. Aged about 6 to 90, donors were systemically healthy Caucasians from Russia. The second PCR ran about 6 to 11 cycles with a sample-barcoded 5' primer and J-beta primers. TCRdb called the 5' RACE reads again in MiXCR, with one record for every CDR3 protein. The repertoire holds approximately 800,000 distinct CDR3 sequences, with about three fifths as singletons. V gave up 4 bases and J gave up 7 bases; unmatched junction bases: 15. The CDR3 runs to 16 residues. CDR1 and CDR2 from the germline V gene are SGHVS and FNYEAQ.

V and J are TRBV7-6 and TRBJ1-2; 7 positions agree with TRBD1. Sequenced input: blood. The receptor's source is a young man in good health. This CDR3 is CASSSRRGTGDVGYTF. For the CDR3, the DNA is TGTGCCAGCAGCTCGAGGAGGGGAACAGGGGATGTTGGCTACACCTTC. Drawing the rest from reference TRBV7-6 and TRBJ1-2, the complete variable domain is GAGVSQSPRYKVTKRGQDVALRCDPISGHVSLYWYRQALGQGPEFLTYFNYEAQQDKSGLPNDRFSAERPEGSISTLTIQRTEQRDSAMYRCASSSRRGTGDVGYTFGSGTRLTVV.